The T cell receptor beta chain described here comes from a study of cytomegalovirus exposure and HLA in healthy donors. As to this clone: Its target is unknown.

The data were produced by immunoSEQ multiplex PCR, yet TCRdb's version contains in-frame clones alone and is incomplete. The table shows 97,000 or so clones, with more than 75% occurring only once. Regarding the study as a whole: The investigators catalogued some 150 TCR beta chains as cytomegalovirus-associated.

The donors were in the approximately 120-subject validation cohort; that cohort was separate from the approximately 700-subject first cohort. Trimming took 1 base from V and 3 from J, leaving 13 bases between them. The CDR3 is made up of 16 amino acids. The germline V gene encodes CDR1 SGHTA and CDR2 FQGNSA. The specimen was PBMCs. The receptor's source is a man between 18 and 29 years old in good health and CMV-seropositive. The chain uses TRBV7-2 and TRBJ1-5; maybe TRBD1 (5 bases). CDR3 coding DNA: TGTGCCAGCAGCTTAGGCCCAGGGAGGGACAATCAGCCCCAGCATTTT. Its translation: CASSLGPGRDNQPQHF. Complete variable domain (other parts from reference TRBV7-2 and TRBJ1-5): GAGVSQSPSNKVTEKGKDVELRCDPISGHTALYWYRQSLGQGLEFLIYFQGNSAPDKSGLPSDRFSAERTGGSVSTLTIQRTQQEDSAVYLCASSLGPGRDNQPQHFGDGTRLSIL.